The next 25 T cell receptor beta chains were all read from a single sample in a study of cytomegalovirus exposure and HLA in healthy donors. Primers for the PCR totalled 60 Vbeta and 13 Jbeta. The table came from immunoSEQ multiplex PCR; TCRdb's copy has only in-frame clones and leaves some out. The sample consists of approximately 190,000 clones, 60% to 80% of them appearing once. Sequenced input: PBMCs. Receptors originate from a woman aged 25 to 39 in good health and CMV-seropositive.

The rearrangement links TRBV5-6 to TRBJ2-5; 15 bases align to TRBD2. The CDR3 loop spans 17 amino acids. The J segment lost 6 bases and the V segment lost 5 bases, leaving 11 bases of the junction unmatched. Germline V lookup: CDR1 SGHDT, CDR2 YYEEEE. CDR3 nucleotide sequence: TGTGCCAGCAGTTTGCCGGGACTAGCGGGGGGATGGAAGACCCAGTACTTC. Amino acid sequence: CASSLPGLAGGWKTQYF.

The CDR3 loop reads CSVVPGKGGYTF. CDR3 DNA sequence: TGCAGCGTTGTCCCGGGTAAAGGTGGCTACACCTTC. The rearrangement joins TRBV29-1 to TRBJ1-2; no clear D gene. The CDR3 sequence is 12 residues long. Trimming took off 4 bases at V and 7 bases at J, with 13 bases between the two ends. From germline, CDR1 is SQVTM and CDR2 ANQGSEA.

This clone was seen a handful of times. The rearrangement links TRBV28 to TRBJ2-2; 7 bases line up with TRBD1. CDR3 length: 15 amino acids. J was trimmed by 3 bases and V by 6 bases; bases with no gene match: 7. Germline V CDR1 and CDR2: MDHEN, SYDVKM. In DNA form, the CDR3 reads TGTGCCAGCAGACTACAGGGGATCGACACCGGGGAGCTGTTTTTT. It is translated as CASRLQGIDTGELFF.

The chain carries TRBV27 and TRBJ1-1; D is perhaps TRBD1 (6 bases). The length of the CDR3 is 12 residues. Trimming pared 6 bases from V and 7 bases from J, leaving 12 bases between. Looked up from germline, CDR1 is MNHEY and CDR2 is SMNVEV (reference sequence). The CDR3 nucleotides are TGTGCCAGCAGAGGGCCCAGGGGTGAAGCTTTCTTT. It codes for CASRGPRGEAFF.

This clone was seen a few times. This rearrangement joins TRBV19 to TRBJ2-5; D is possibly TRBD2 (6 bases). V dropped 4 bases and J dropped 4 bases, with 13 bases sitting between them. Germline CDR1 LNHDA, CDR2 SQIVND (reference sequence). The CDR3 consists of 14 residues. CDR3 loop: CASSNPGSLETQYF. CDR3 DNA: TGTGCCAGTAGTAACCCCGGGAGTCTAGAGACCCAGTACTTC.

This chain links TRBV9 with TRBJ2-1; 9 nucleotides align to TRBD2. The trim removed 4 bases at V and 6 bases at J, leaving 17 bases unmatched. The germline gives CDR1 SGDLS, CDR2 YYNGEE. This CDR3 comprises 18 residues. The CDR3 sequence: CASSNNFIGAGGTNEQFF. The DNA for the CDR3 is TGTGCCAGCAGCAACAACTTTATTGGCGCGGGGGGGACCAATGAGCAGTTCTTC.

This chain joins TRBV5-4 and TRBJ2-3; D unresolved. V lost 4 bases, J lost 2 bases, and 5 bases lay in between. Germline assignment: CDR1 SGHNT and CDR2 YYREEE (reference sequence). The CDR3 spans 12 residues. CDR3 region: CASSRYTDTQYF. CDR3 nucleotides: TGTGCCAGCAGCCGCTACACAGATACGCAGTATTTT.

The chain couples TRBV19 to TRBJ2-7; TRBD1 aligns across 7 bases. Per germline, CDR1 LNHDA and CDR2 SQIVND (reference sequence). V lost 6 bases and J lost 2; bases outside the gene matches: 7. The CDR3 is 14 amino acids. The CDR3 DNA follows: TGTGCCAGTAGAACGACAGGGACACCCTACGAGCAGTACTTC. It is translated as CASRTTGTPYEQYF.

This clone turned up a few times. This chain connects TRBV6-1 to TRBJ2-3; 9 bases agree with TRBD1. The CDR3 is 15 amino acids. Germline values: CDR1 MNHNS, CDR2 SASEGT. The ends lost 2 bases at V and 4 bases at J; junction bases unmatched: 4. CDR3 in amino acids: CASSERTGEADTQYF. CDR3 DNA: TGTGCCAGCAGTGAACGGACAGGGGAGGCAGATACGCAGTATTTT.

The chain couples TRBV5-1 to TRBJ1-2; D perhaps matches TRBD1 (6 bases). CDR3 length: 16 residues. Germline CDR1 reads SGHRS; CDR2 reads YFSETQ. Trimming removed 3 bases from V and 0 bases from J, with 15 bases in between. The CDR3 DNA follows: TGCGCCAGCAGCTGGGGCAGGGGCGATCCTAACTATGGCTACACCTTC. It encodes CASSWGRGDPNYGYTF.

V gene TRBV7-2 combines with J gene TRBJ1-2, with D maybe TRBD1 (6 bases). Germline V gives CDR1 SGHTA, CDR2 FQGNSA. CDR3 length: 16 residues. With 2 bases removed from V and 4 bases from J, the gap between germline ends came to 17 bases. This CDR3 is CASSLYRVPLSYGYTF. In nucleotides, the CDR3 is TGTGCCAGCAGCTTATACAGGGTGCCGTTAAGCTATGGCTACACCTTC.

This chain links TRBV19 with TRBJ1-2; D possibly corresponds to TRBD1 (5 bases). The germline gives CDR1 LNHDA, CDR2 SQIVND (reference sequence). CDR3 size: 16 residues. Between the trimmed V and J ends, which lost 3 bases and 0 bases, there was a span of 14 bases. The CDR3 protein is CASSIRGTPTNYGYTF. The CDR3 DNA follows: TGTGCCAGTAGTATTCGGGGGACCCCGACTAACTATGGCTACACCTTC. The whole variable domain, filled in from reference TRBV19 and TRBJ1-2, reads DGGITQSPKYLFRKEGQNVTLSCEQNLNHDAMYWYRQDPGQGLRLIYYSQIVNDFQKGDIAEGYSVSREKKESFPLTVTSAQKNPTAFYLCASSIRGTPTNYGYTFGSGTRLTVV.

This clone was recorded only once. The genes are TRBV25-1 and TRBJ2-1; tentatively, D is TRBD1 (6 bases). V was cut by 2 bases and J by 12 bases, with 11 bases left in between. CDR1 and CDR2 from the germline V gene are MGHDK and SYGVNS. The CDR3 has 12 amino acids. The CDR3 nucleotides are TGTGCCAGCAGTGAAACCGGGACATGGCAGTTCTTC. The encoded protein is CASSETGTWQFF.

This rearrangement joins TRBV28 to TRBJ2-1; 13 positions match TRBD2. The CDR3 is 17 amino acids. V was clipped by 3 bases and J by 3 bases; unmatched bases: 5. Per the germline V gene, CDR1 is MDHEN and CDR2 is SYDVKM. In DNA, the CDR3 is TGTGCCAGCAGTTTCCAGGGACTAGCGGGGAACTACAATGAGCAGTTCTTC. Protein product: CASSFQGLAGNYNEQFF.

The rearrangement uses TRBV4-1 and TRBJ2-5; D might be TRBD1 (6 bases). From germline, CDR1 is MGHRA and CDR2 YSYEKL. Trimming left V 8 bases short and J 2 bases short, with 12 bases between. The CDR3 totals 13 residues. This CDR3 reads CASALGQQETQYF. In nucleotides, the CDR3 is TGCGCCAGCGCACTAGGACAGCAAGAGACCCAGTACTTC.

The chain combines TRBV7-9 with TRBJ1-1; 7 bases match TRBD1. CDR3 size: 13 residues. V shed 5 bases, J shed 3 bases, and the junction held 3 bases outside the gene matches. Germline-derived CDR1 and CDR2 are SEHNR and FQNEAQ (reference sequence). The CDR3 reads CASSIQGYTEAFF. The CDR3 nucleotides read TGTGCCAGCAGCATACAGGGGTACACTGAAGCTTTCTTT.

The rearrangement links TRBV7-2 to TRBJ2-7, with 15 bases lining up with TRBD2. Germline values: CDR1 SGHTA, CDR2 FQGNSA. After removal of 5 bases from V and 4 bases from J, the junction contained 9 bases not matched to a gene. There are 17 residues in the CDR3. For the CDR3, the DNA is TGTGCCAGCAGCCTTAGGACTAGCGGGGGGGCCTTATACGAGCAGTACTTC. This translates into CASSLRTSGGALYEQYF.

The rearrangement joins TRBV7-9 to TRBJ2-7; D uncertain. V lost 5 bases and J 5 bases, leaving 7 bases between the germline ends. Germline V gives CDR1 SEHNR, CDR2 FQNEAQ (reference sequence). CDR3 length: 11 residues. This CDR3 reads CASSHEDEQYF. For the CDR3, the DNA is TGTGCCAGCAGCCATGAGGACGAGCAGTACTTC.

The chain combines TRBV9 with TRBJ2-7; possibly TRBD1 for D (6 bases). The V gene lost 0 bases and the J gene lost 0 bases, with 10 bases spanning the gap. The CDR3 totals 15 residues. Germline V gene lookup returns CDR1 SGDLS and CDR2 YYNGEE. CDR3 loop: CASSVGWDTSYEQYF. The CDR3 DNA follows: TGTGCCAGCAGCGTAGGATGGGACACCTCCTACGAGCAGTACTTC. Filled out from reference TRBV9 and TRBJ2-7, the complete variable domain reads DSGVTQTPKHLITATGQRVTLRCSPRSGDLSVYWYQQSLDQGLQFLIQYYNGEERAKGNILERFSAQQFPDLHSELNLSSLELGDSALYFCASSVGWDTSYEQYFGPGTRLTVT.

This clone was picked up a small number of times. The chain joins TRBV5-1 to TRBJ2-5, with 12 bases fitting TRBD2. Germline-derived CDR1 and CDR2 are SGHRS and YFSETQ. V was pared by 2 bases and J by 3 bases, with 2 bases of the junction left unmatched. The CDR3 runs 15 residues. CDR3 nucleotide sequence: TGCGCCAGCAGCTTTCGACTAGCGGGGGAAGAGACCCAGTACTTC. Translation: CASSFRLAGEETQYF.

V and J are TRBV12-5 and TRBJ1-1, with D hard to call. The CDR3 is 13 amino acids. The ends were cut back, 2 bases at V and 4 bases at J, with 8 bases in the middle. Germline CDR1 LGHNT, CDR2 FRNRAP. Written as DNA, the CDR3 is TGTGCTAGTGGTTTGCAACAGAGCACTGAAGCTTTCTTT. Amino acid sequence: CASGLQQSTEAFF. Full variable domain (outside the CDR3, taken from reference TRBV12-5 and TRBJ1-1): DARVTQTPRHKVTEMGQEVTMRCQPILGHNTVFWYRQTMMQGLELLAYFRNRAPLDDSGMPKDRFSAEMPDATLATLKIQPSEPRDSAVYFCASGLQQSTEAFFGQGTRLTVV.

V gene TRBV18 combines with J gene TRBJ1-4; a possible D gene is TRBD1 (5 bases). Germline values: CDR1 KGHSH, CDR2 LQKENI. Trimming cost V 2 bases and J 2 bases, with 15 bases left between them. The length of the CDR3 is 17 residues. The DNA of the CDR3 is TGTGCCAGCTCACCAACCGGGGGGGTGAGCACTAATGAAAAACTGTTTTTT. This codes for CASSPTGGVSTNEKLFF. The full variable domain, with the rest looked up from reference TRBV18 and TRBJ1-4, is NAGVMQNPRHLVRRRGQEARLRCSPMKGHSHVYWYRQLPEEGLKFMVYLQKENIIDESGMPKERFSAEFPKEGPSILRIQQVVRGDSAAYFCASSPTGGVSTNEKLFFGSGTQLSVL.

This chain connects TRBV7-2 to TRBJ2-7; 7 bases fit TRBD2. CDR3 length: 15 residues. Germline values: CDR1 SGHTA, CDR2 FQGNSA. The V and J ends lost 5 bases and 0 bases, in that order; junction bases with no gene match: 7. CDR3 nucleotides: TGTGCCAGCAGCAGGAGCGGGGTAAGCTCCTACGAGCAGTACTTC. Protein product: CASSRSGVSSYEQYF.

This chain uses TRBV4-3 with TRBJ1-2; TRBD1 might be the D (6 bases). The germline CDR1 and CDR2 sequences are LGHNA and YSLEER. The CDR3 extends over 16 amino acids. Trimming took 1 base from V and 0 from J, leaving 12 bases between them. In nucleotides, the CDR3 is TGCGCCAGCAGCCAAGGTTACGGGACATCTAACTATGGCTACACCTTC. Amino acid sequence: CASSQGYGTSNYGYTF.

V is TRBV5-1 and J is TRBJ2-7; 7 bases fit TRBD1. The CDR3 runs to 15 residues. With 4 bases clipped from V and 1 base from J, the junction kept 8 bases outside the gene matches. The germline V gene has CDR1 SGHRS and CDR2 YFSETQ. In DNA form, the CDR3 reads TGCGCCAGCAGCCAAGGGGGCGGTGGGTCCTACGAGCAGTACTTC. This encodes CASSQGGGGSYEQYF. Variable domain in full (rest from reference TRBV5-1 and TRBJ2-7): KAGVTQTPRYLIKTRGQQVTLSCSPISGHRSVSWYQQTPGQGLQFLFEYFSETQRNKGNFPGRFSGRQFSNSRSEMNVSTLELGDSALYLCASSQGGGGSYEQYFGPGTRLTVT.